This record concerns one T cell receptor beta chain sequence. Its antigen is currently unknown. This record comes from a study of cytomegalovirus exposure and HLA in healthy donors. The overall study: Among around 400 genotyped donors, 65% to 90% fell in the Caucasian-associated ancestry cluster.

The PCR ran on 60 Vbeta and 13 Jbeta primers. Profiled with immunoSEQ multiplex PCR; TCRdb holds only in-frame clones, not every one. Of about 140,000 clones in the sample, just under 85% were seen once. Whole-study findings and limits: HLA-A and HLA-B allele assignments for most subjects were reportedly predicted accurately using TCR beta sequences. It was reportedly the case that the classifier diagnosed cytomegalovirus status with high specificity and sensitivity.

Sequencing was done on a sample of PBMCs. The clonotype originates from a woman aged 55 to 70 in good health and CMV-seropositive.

CDR3 coding DNA: TGTGCCAGCAGAGGACGGGAGTCCTACGAGCAGTACTTC. Encoded protein: CASRGRESYEQYF. The chain has TRBV6-5 and TRBJ2-5, with D perhaps TRBD2 (6 bases). Gene TRBJ2-7 matches the end of the DNA better, so the J call may be wrong. The CDR3 loop spans 13 amino acids. Germline CDR1 reads MNHEY; CDR2 reads SVGAGI.